What follows describes a single TCR beta chain. Its antigen is not known. When the RNA was reverse transcribed, random hexamers were used with an input of roughly 0.5 to 1 ug. A multiplex approach, immunoSEQ multiplex PCR, amplified TCR beta CDR3 across 54 Vbeta and 13 Jbeta. Each CDR3 protein is one row after TCRdb ran MiXCR on the immunoSEQ multiplex PCR reads. The sample comprises some 96,000 distinct CDR3 sequences, around 96% of which are singletons, and approximately 0.3% rests with the top ten. CD8+ and CD4+ T cells taken from blood had their TCR beta sequenced. These data belong to a study of CD8 T cells in Susac syndrome. Germline CDR1 is SGDLS and CDR2 is YYNGEE. The CDR3 covers 14 residues. V lost 2 bases to trimming and J lost 2 bases; unmatched junction nucleotides: 4. Whole-study results and caveats: The number of Susac-specific public clones found was 15 to 20 in total CD8+ repertoires and four to six in CD8+ TEMRA repertoires.

This chain uses TRBV9 with TRBJ2-7, with 7 nucleotides matching TRBD2. The source of this sequence is a human donor with Susac syndrome. Sequencing was carried out using CD8+ T cells from PBMCs. CDR3 DNA: TGTGCCAGCAGCGTTGCTAGCGGCCCCTACGAGCAGTACTTC. It codes for CASSVASGPYEQYF. Full variable domain (outside the CDR3, taken from reference TRBV9 and TRBJ2-7): DSGVTQTPKHLITATGQRVTLRCSPRSGDLSVYWYQQSLDQGLQFLIQYYNGEERAKGNILERFSAQQFPDLHSELNLSSLELGDSALYFCASSVASGPYEQYFGPGTRLTVT.